This TCR beta chain is drawn from a study of OX40 agonist ivuxolimab in advanced cancers. About the study: Intravenous ivuxolimab at 0.01 to 10 mg/kg was given to patients every 2 weeks.

J was trimmed by 2 bases and V by 6 bases; bases with no gene match: 2. The CDR3 loop spans 13 amino acids. CDR1 is ENHRY, CDR2 SYGVKD, per germline. TCRdb's table, derived via immunoSEQ multiplex PCR, lists solely in-frame clones and lacks some. The sample holds about 70,000 clones, 85% to 90% seen once. The V call is TRBV10-3, the J call TRBJ2-7; 9 bases map to TRBD1. This clonotype was obtained from an adult with an advanced solid tumor such as melanoma, head and neck, liver or kidney cancer. The source material was CD4+ or CD8+ T cells sorted from blood, sampled in a trial of the OX40 agonist ivuxolimab. The CDR3 loop is CAIRGQGTYEQYF. The CDR3 DNA sequence: TGTGCCATCAGAGGACAGGGGACCTACGAGCAGTACTTC.